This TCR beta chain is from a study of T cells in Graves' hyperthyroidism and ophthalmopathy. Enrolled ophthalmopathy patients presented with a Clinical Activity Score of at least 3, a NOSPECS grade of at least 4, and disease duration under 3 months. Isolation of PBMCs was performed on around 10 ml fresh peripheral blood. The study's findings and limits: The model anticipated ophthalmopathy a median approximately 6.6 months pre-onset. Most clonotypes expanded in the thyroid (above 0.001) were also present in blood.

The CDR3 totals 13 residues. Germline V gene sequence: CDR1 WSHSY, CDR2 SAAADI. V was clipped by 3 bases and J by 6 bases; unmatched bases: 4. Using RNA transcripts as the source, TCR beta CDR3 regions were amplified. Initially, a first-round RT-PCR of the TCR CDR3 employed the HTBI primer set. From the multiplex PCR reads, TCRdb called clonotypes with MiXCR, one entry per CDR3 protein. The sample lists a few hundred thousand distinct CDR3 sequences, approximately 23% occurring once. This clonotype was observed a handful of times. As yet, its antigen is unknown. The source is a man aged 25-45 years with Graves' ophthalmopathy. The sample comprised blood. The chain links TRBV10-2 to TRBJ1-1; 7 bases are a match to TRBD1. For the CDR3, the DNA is TGCGCCAGCAGTGAAAACAGGGGTGCTGAAGCTTTCTTT. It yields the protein CASSENRGAEAFF.